This TCR beta chain was observed in a study of blood T cell repertoires in COVID-19. Study summary: The study drew acute and convalescent COVID-19 samples from the United States, Italy and Spain. The analysed material was cDNA or gDNA that came from T cells, B-cell-depleted T cells, or PBMCs.

In the original analysis: Estimation of nucleated cell counts was performed using reference gene primer amplification. Data came from immunoSEQ multiplex PCR; TCRdb stores just in-frame clones and leaves some out. Clone size and V and J calls were adopted from that table, with D and trimming inferred from the DNA. Of some 190,000 clones in the sample, around 76% were seen once. Followed over time, Seattle patients had been enrolled while infection was active. The CDR3 extends over 18 amino acids. Germline values: CDR1 KGHDR, CDR2 SFDVKD. V lost 4 bases and J lost 3; bases outside the gene matches: 11.

The sample taken for sequencing was peripheral blood. This clonotype was sampled from a woman aged 60-75 years with COVID-19, enrolled during active disease. The rearrangement uses TRBV24-1 and TRBJ1-2, with 12 bases aligning to TRBD1. CDR3 loop: CATSDPGTGGGGHYGYTF. CDR3 DNA sequence: TGTGCCACCAGTGACCCCGGGACAGGGGGCGGAGGGCACTATGGCTACACCTTC.